This record looks at one T cell receptor beta chain sequence and its context. This sample was included in a study of fetal regulatory T cell absence and autoimmunity. Profiled with immunoSEQ multiplex PCR; TCRdb holds only in-frame clones, not every one. The sample has tens of thousands of clones, about four fifths seen once; the top ten hold around 0.43%. Sequencing used cord blood. The TCR was taken from a newborn boy with IPEX syndrome.

The DNA for the CDR3 is TGTGCCAGCAGCTCAGGACTAGCCGCAGATACGCAGTATTTT. Residues: CASSSGLAADTQYF. V and J are TRBV5-4 and TRBJ2-3, with TRBD2 matching over 8 bases. Trimming at V came to 3 bases and at J to 4 bases, leaving 4 bases not matched to a gene. This CDR3 contains 14 residues. The germline V gene encodes CDR1 SGHNT and CDR2 YYREEE (reference sequence).